Following are 24 T cell receptor beta chains from one sample sequenced in a study of blood T cell repertoires in COVID-19. Libraries were prepared by immunoSEQ multiplex PCR; TCRdb keeps only in-frame clonotypes and omits some of them. The sample records 200,000 to 300,000 clones, around nine tenths being singletons. Sequenced input: peripheral blood. Source of these receptors: a man younger than 45 with COVID-19, enrolled during active disease.

The V and J genes are TRBV2 and TRBJ1-3; no reliable D call. Germline lookup yields CDR1 SNHLY and CDR2 FYNNEI. Trimming removed 6 bases from V and 5 bases from J, with 2 bases in between. The CDR3 spans 10 residues. The CDR3 DNA follows: TGTGCCAGCAGCAGAAACACCATATATTTT. It encodes CASSRNTIYF.

The V and J genes are TRBV7-3 and TRBJ2-7, with 10 bases fitting TRBD2. The germline CDR1 and CDR2 sequences are SGHTA and FQGTGA. The CDR3 totals 13 residues. Trimming at V came to 4 bases and at J to 4 bases, leaving 1 base not matched to a gene. DNA for the CDR3: TGTGCCAGCAGCTCTAGCGGGGGATACGAGCAGTACTTC. Translating it yields CASSSSGGYEQYF.

V gene TRBV28 combines with J gene TRBJ2-1, with 9 bases aligning to TRBD1. J was trimmed by 10 bases and V by 4 bases; bases with no gene match: 14. Germline V gives CDR1 MDHEN, CDR2 SYDVKM. This CDR3 has 16 amino acids. The CDR3 is CASSSSPRPGQGEQFF. As DNA, the CDR3 is TGTGCCAGCAGTTCAAGCCCTCGGCCCGGACAGGGGGAGCAGTTCTTC.

This clone was recorded only once. Other DNA sequences in this sample translate to the same CDR3. The chain employs TRBV6-1 and TRBJ1-3; D is unresolved. The CDR3 has 15 amino acids. Trimming pared 0 bases from V and 0 bases from J, leaving 6 bases between. Germline CDR1 is MNHNS and CDR2 is SASEGT. The CDR3 loop is CASSEAGGSGNTIYF. CDR3 nucleotide sequence: TGTGCCAGCAGTGAAGCGGGAGGCTCTGGAAACACCATATATTTT.

The V call is TRBV7-2, the J call TRBJ2-5, with 9 bases aligning to TRBD1. The V gene end was trimmed by 3 bases and the J gene end by 4 bases; junction bases not matched to a gene: 3. The CDR3 runs 14 residues. The V gene's germline CDR1 is SGHTA and CDR2 FQGNSA. The CDR3 DNA reads as TGTGCCAGCAGCTTCGGGACAGGGAGAGAGACCCAGTACTTC. Translated: CASSFGTGRETQYF.

The chain uses TRBV6-1 and TRBJ1-5; TRBD1 is a possible D gene (6 bases). The CDR3 contains 16 residues. The V gene's germline CDR1 is MNHNS and CDR2 SASEGT. V lost 2 bases to trimming and J lost 4 bases, with 15 bases between them. CDR3 sequence: CASSEPAGQGNQPQHF. The CDR3 nucleotides are TGTGCCAGCAGTGAACCCGCCGGGCAGGGGAATCAGCCCCAGCATTTT.

This clone was picked up many times. The J gene is TRBJ2-2, the V gene TRBV10-1, with TRBD1 as a possible D gene (5 bases). Germline V gene lookup returns CDR1 WNHNN and CDR2 SYGVQD (reference sequence). V was trimmed by 5 bases and J by 3 bases, leaving 10 bases between them. This CDR3 has 14 residues. CDR3 protein: CASSQGWYTGELFF. The DNA for the CDR3 is TGCGCCAGCAGTCAGGGCTGGTACACCGGGGAGCTGTTTTTT.

This chain links TRBV19 with TRBJ1-2; D call uncertain. CDR1 is LNHDA, CDR2 SQIVND, per germline (reference sequence). V was trimmed by 1 base and J by 2 bases, leaving 8 bases between them. CDR3 size: 14 residues. This CDR3 reads CASSIVYNNYGYTF. CDR3 DNA: TGTGCCAGTAGTATAGTTTACAACAACTATGGCTACACCTTC.

In its sample, this clone was seen a few times. J is TRBJ2-7 and V is TRBV12-3 or TRBV12-4, with D perhaps matching TRBD2 (6 bases). Between the trimmed V and J ends, which lost 2 bases and 3 bases, there was a span of 8 bases. The CDR3 runs to 13 residues. Written as DNA, the CDR3 is TGTGCCAGCAGTTTAAGGAGGGTCTACGAGCAGTACTTC. Its translation is CASSLRRVYEQYF.

CDR3 DNA sequence: TGTGCCAGCAGGGCGACAGGGGGCGGTAATTCACCCCTCCACTTT. It is translated as CASRATGGGNSPLHF. This chain links TRBV6-5 with TRBJ1-6, with 10 bases that match TRBD1. The germline CDR1 and CDR2 sequences are MNHEY and SVGAGI. V shed 6 bases, J shed 6 bases, and the junction held 5 bases outside the gene matches. The CDR3 is 15 amino acids.

CDR3 sequence reads: CSVLDRGVVRTEAFF. As DNA, the CDR3 is TGCAGCGTGCTGGACAGGGGGGTAGTGCGCACTGAAGCTTTCTTT. V gene TRBV29-1 combines with J gene TRBJ1-1, with TRBD1 identical over 10 bases. Germline V gene lookup returns CDR1 SQVTM and CDR2 ANQGSEA. CDR3 length: 15 amino acids. V was clipped by 6 bases and J by 4 bases; unmatched bases: 11. Supplemented by reference TRBV29-1 and TRBJ1-1, the full variable domain reads SAVISQKPSRDICQRGTSLTIQCQVDSQVTMMFWYRQQPGQSLTLIATANQGSEATYESGFVIDKFPISRPNLTFSTLTVSNMSPEDSSIYLCSVLDRGVVRTEAFFGQGTRLTVV.

V usage is TRBV19 and J usage is TRBJ2-3; 11 nucleotides match TRBD2. Losses at the gene ends were 4 bases for V and 0 bases for J; bases not matched to a gene: 6. CDR1 and CDR2 (germline): LNHDA, SQIVND (reference sequence). The CDR3 spans 17 residues. The CDR3 coding sequence is TGTGCCAGTAGTAGGCTAGCGGGGGGCGCTAGCACAGATACGCAGTATTTT. Amino acid sequence: CASSRLAGGASTDTQYF.

This chain connects TRBV3-1 (or the pseudogene TRBV3-2) to TRBJ2-7; TRBD1 is a possible D gene (6 bases). This CDR3 spans 14 amino acids. Trimming left V 3 bases short and J 0 bases short, with 9 bases between. CDR1 and CDR2 from the germline V gene are LGHDT and YNNKEL (reference sequence). The CDR3 nucleotides read TGTGCCAGCAGCCATGTGGACAGCTCCTACGAGCAGTACTTC. This sequence encodes CASSHVDSSYEQYF.

This clone appeared a single time. This chain uses TRBV9 with TRBJ1-4; D perhaps matches TRBD1 (5 bases). The V gene lost 4 bases and the J gene lost 10 bases, with 11 bases spanning the gap. CDR3 length equals 12 residues. Germline values: CDR1 SGDLS, CDR2 YYNGEE. CDR3 in amino acids: CASSPGYRKLFF. Here the CDR3 DNA reads TGTGCCAGCAGCCCAGGGTACAGAAAACTGTTTTTT.

The V and J genes are TRBV23-1 and TRBJ2-5; 9 bases map to TRBD1. TRBV23-1 is classed as an ORF, of uncertain function. The V gene end was trimmed by 4 bases and the J gene end by 5 bases; junction bases not matched to a gene: 11. The CDR3 contains 16 residues. The CDR3 region has the DNA TGCGCCAGCAGTCCCCTCCCGGGACAGGGTAGGGAGACCCAGTACTTC. Its protein is CASSPLPGQGRETQYF.

The CDR3 region has the DNA TGCGCCAGCAGCTTAACAGGTATGAACACTGAAGCTTTCTTT. This translates into CASSLTGMNTEAFF. The chain links TRBV5-1 to TRBJ1-1; tentatively, D is TRBD1 (5 bases). The germline V gene has CDR1 SGHRS and CDR2 YFSETQ. The CDR3 loop spans 14 amino acids. V lost 2 bases and J lost 0, with 8 bases in between. Looking up the rest from reference TRBV5-1 and TRBJ1-1 gives the full variable domain: KAGVTQTPRYLIKTRGQQVTLSCSPISGHRSVSWYQQTPGQGLQFLFEYFSETQRNKGNFPGRFSGRQFSNSRSEMNVSTLELGDSALYLCASSLTGMNTEAFFGQGTRLTVV.

This chain links TRBV27 with TRBJ1-1, with a possible D match to TRBD1 (6 bases). Germline CDR1 is MNHEY and CDR2 is SMNVEV (reference sequence). The CDR3 is 15 amino acids. V was cut by 9 bases and J by 5 bases, with 22 bases left in between. The DNA for the CDR3 is TGTGCCAGTTCAGATTATAGGGGGAGAGGGACTGAAGCTTTCTTT. It encodes CASSDYRGRGTEAFF.

The CDR3 here is CASSFAGEETQYF. DNA of the CDR3: TGTGCCAGCAGCTTCGCAGGGGAAGAGACCCAGTACTTC. The chain couples TRBV7-9 to TRBJ2-5; D possibly corresponds to TRBD1 (6 bases). CDR1 is SEHNR, CDR2 FQNEAQ, per germline (reference sequence). CDR3 size: 13 residues. Trimming pared 3 bases from V and 3 bases from J, leaving 8 bases between. The full variable domain, rest sourced from reference TRBV7-9 and TRBJ2-5, is DTGVSQNPRHKITKRGQNVTFRCDPISEHNRLYWYRQTLGQGPEFLTYFQNEAQLEKSRLLSDRFSAERPKGSFSTLEIQRTEQGDSAMYLCASSFAGEETQYFGPGTRLLVL.

The J gene is TRBJ2-5, the V gene TRBV2; 10 nucleotides match TRBD1. The germline V gene has CDR1 SNHLY and CDR2 FYNNEI. The V segment lost 6 bases and the J segment 4 bases; nucleotides outside the gene matches: 8. The CDR3 is made up of 15 amino acids. The CDR3 DNA follows: TGTGCCAGCAGAAGGGGGGACAGGGGCGGAGAGACCCAGTACTTC. Protein sequence: CASRRGDRGGETQYF.

V is TRBV5-1 and J is TRBJ1-1; D is perhaps TRBD1 (5 bases). Trimming took 7 bases from V and 5 from J, leaving 15 bases between them. Germline V gives CDR1 SGHRS, CDR2 YFSETQ. This CDR3 contains 13 residues. CDR3 DNA sequence: TGCGCCAGCCAACAGGTCTCGGGTACTGAAGCTTTCTTT. It specifies CASQQVSGTEAFF.

The J gene is TRBJ1-6, the V gene TRBV6-5; TRBD1 aligns across 7 bases. Losses at the gene ends were 6 bases for V and 8 bases for J; bases not matched to a gene: 4. The germline V gene has CDR1 MNHEY and CDR2 SVGAGI. The CDR3 extends over 13 amino acids. CDR3: CASRDRSDSPLHF. The CDR3 nucleotides read TGTGCCAGCAGGGACAGGAGTGATTCACCCCTCCACTTT.

CDR3 sequence reads: CASSQTSGGKETQYF. DNA for the CDR3: TGTGCCAGCTCGCAGACTAGCGGGGGGAAGGAGACCCAGTACTTC. The genes are TRBV18 and TRBJ2-5; the match to TRBD2 covers 13 bases. Germline CDR1 and CDR2: KGHSH and LQKENI. With 6 bases clipped from V and 5 bases from J, the junction kept 6 bases outside the gene matches. The CDR3 extends over 15 amino acids. Filled out from reference TRBV18 and TRBJ2-5, the complete variable domain reads NAGVMQNPRHLVRRRGQEARLRCSPMKGHSHVYWYRQLPEEGLKFMVYLQKENIIDESGMPKERFSAEFPKEGPSILRIQQVVRGDSAAYFCASSQTSGGKETQYFGPGTRLLVL.

This clone was counted only a few times. The chain has TRBV18 and TRBJ1-6, with 10 positions matching TRBD1. Germline CDR1 KGHSH, CDR2 LQKENI. CDR3 length: 15 amino acids. The ends lost 4 bases at V and 11 bases at J; junction bases unmatched: 8. This chain's CDR3 is CASSLRGTGDTPLHF. DNA for the CDR3: TGTGCCAGCTCACTACGCGGGACAGGGGATACACCCCTCCACTTT. Looking up the rest from reference TRBV18 and TRBJ1-6 gives the full variable domain: NAGVMQNPRHLVRRRGQEARLRCSPMKGHSHVYWYRQLPEEGLKFMVYLQKENIIDESGMPKERFSAEFPKEGPSILRIQQVVRGDSAAYFCASSLRGTGDTPLHFGNGTRLTVT.

This chain connects TRBV7-9 to TRBJ1-5, with 7 bases fitting TRBD1. Trimming removed 1 base from V and 0 bases from J; junction bases left unmatched: 9. The CDR3 sequence is 18 residues long. Germline V gene sequence: CDR1 SEHNR, CDR2 FQNEAQ (reference sequence). The CDR3 loop is CASSLVFQTGTSNQPQHF. CDR3 DNA sequence: TGTGCCAGCAGCTTAGTATTCCAGACAGGGACTAGCAATCAGCCCCAGCATTTT.